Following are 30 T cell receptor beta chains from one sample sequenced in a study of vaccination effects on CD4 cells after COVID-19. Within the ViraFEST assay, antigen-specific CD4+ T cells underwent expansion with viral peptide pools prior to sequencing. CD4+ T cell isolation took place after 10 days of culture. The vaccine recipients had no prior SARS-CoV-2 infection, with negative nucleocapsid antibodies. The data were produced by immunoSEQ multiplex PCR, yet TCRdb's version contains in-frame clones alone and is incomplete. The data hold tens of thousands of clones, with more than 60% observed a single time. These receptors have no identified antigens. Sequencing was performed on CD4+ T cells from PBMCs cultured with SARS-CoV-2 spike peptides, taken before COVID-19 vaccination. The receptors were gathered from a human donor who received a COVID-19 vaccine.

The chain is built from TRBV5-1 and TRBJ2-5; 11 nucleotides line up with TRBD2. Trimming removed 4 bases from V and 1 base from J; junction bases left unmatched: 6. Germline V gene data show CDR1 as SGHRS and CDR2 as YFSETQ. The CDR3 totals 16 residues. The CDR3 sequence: CASSTTSGGSQETQYF. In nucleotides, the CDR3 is TGCGCCAGCAGCACAACTAGCGGGGGCTCCCAAGAGACCCAGTACTTC.

This CDR3 is CASSLGRGGTEAFF. The CDR3, as DNA: TGCGCCAGCAGCTTGGGGCGGGGGGGGACTGAAGCTTTCTTT. The gene calls are TRBV5-1 and TRBJ1-1; D is perhaps TRBD1 (5 bases). Deletions cut 0 bases from V and 5 bases from J, with 11 bases between. This CDR3 is 14 amino acids long. The V gene's germline CDR1 is SGHRS and CDR2 YFSETQ.

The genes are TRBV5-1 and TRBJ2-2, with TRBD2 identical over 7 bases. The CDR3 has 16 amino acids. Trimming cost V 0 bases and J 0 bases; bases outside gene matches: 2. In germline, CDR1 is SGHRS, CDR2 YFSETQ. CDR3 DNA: TGCGCCAGCAGCTTGGCTCGGGGGGCGAACACCGGGGAGCTGTTTTTT. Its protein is CASSLARGANTGELFF.

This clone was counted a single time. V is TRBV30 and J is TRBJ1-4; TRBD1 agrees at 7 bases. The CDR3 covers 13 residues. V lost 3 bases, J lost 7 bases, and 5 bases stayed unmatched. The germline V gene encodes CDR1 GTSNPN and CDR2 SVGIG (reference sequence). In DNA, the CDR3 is TGTGCCTGGAGACGACAGGGTATTGAAAAACTGTTTTTT. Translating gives CAWRRQGIEKLFF.

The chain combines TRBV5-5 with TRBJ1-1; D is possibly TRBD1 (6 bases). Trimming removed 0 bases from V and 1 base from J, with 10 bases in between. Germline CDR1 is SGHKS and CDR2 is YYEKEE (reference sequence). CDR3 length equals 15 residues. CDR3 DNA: TGTGCCAGCAGCTTGGCCGGACAGAGGAACACTGAAGCTTTCTTT. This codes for CASSLAGQRNTEAFF.

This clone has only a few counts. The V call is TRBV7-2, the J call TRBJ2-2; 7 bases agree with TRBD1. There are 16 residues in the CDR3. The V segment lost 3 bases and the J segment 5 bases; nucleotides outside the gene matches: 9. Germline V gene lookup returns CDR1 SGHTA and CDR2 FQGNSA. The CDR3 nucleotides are TGTGCCAGCAGCTTGCTGACAGGGCGTGGGACCGGGGAGCTGTTTTTT. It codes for CASSLLTGRGTGELFF.

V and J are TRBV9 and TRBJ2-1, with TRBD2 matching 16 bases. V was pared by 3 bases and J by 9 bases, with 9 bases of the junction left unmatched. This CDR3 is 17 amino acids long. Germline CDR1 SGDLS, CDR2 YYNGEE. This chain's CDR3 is CASSAPQGLAGGVEQFF. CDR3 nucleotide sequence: TGTGCCAGCAGCGCACCCCAGGGACTAGCGGGGGGGGTTGAGCAGTTCTTC.

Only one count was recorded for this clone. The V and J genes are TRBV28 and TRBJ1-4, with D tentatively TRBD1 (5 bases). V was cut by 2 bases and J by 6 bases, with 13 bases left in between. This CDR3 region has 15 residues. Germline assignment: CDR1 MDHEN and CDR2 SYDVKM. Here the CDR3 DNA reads TGTGCCAGCAGTTTAGGGGGGGTTAGGGATGAAAAACTGTTTTTT. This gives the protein CASSLGGVRDEKLFF.

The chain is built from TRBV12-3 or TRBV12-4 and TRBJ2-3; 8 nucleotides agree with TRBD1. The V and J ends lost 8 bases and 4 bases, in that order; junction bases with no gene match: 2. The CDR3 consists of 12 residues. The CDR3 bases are TGTGCCAGCGGACAGGGAGCAGATACGCAGTATTTT. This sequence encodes CASGQGADTQYF.

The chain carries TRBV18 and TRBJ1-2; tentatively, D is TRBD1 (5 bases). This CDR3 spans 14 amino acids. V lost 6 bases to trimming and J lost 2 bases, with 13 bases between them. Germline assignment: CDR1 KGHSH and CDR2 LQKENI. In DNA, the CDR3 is TGTGCCAGCTCTACCTGGTGGGGGAACTATGGCTACACCTTC. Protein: CASSTWWGNYGYTF.

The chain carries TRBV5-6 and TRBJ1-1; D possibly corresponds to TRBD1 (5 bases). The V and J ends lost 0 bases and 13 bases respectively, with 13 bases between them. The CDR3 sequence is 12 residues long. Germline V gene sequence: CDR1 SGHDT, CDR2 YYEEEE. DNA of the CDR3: TGTGCCAGCAGCTTGGCCCGGGACCGAAATTTCTTT. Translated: CASSLARDRNFF.

The CDR3 region has the DNA TGCGCCAGCAGCTTGTACCCCCCTGGACGGGTGGGCACAGATACGCAGTATTTT. Protein sequence: CASSLYPPGRVGTDTQYF. This sequence joins TRBV5-1 and TRBJ2-3; D remains unclear. V gave up 1 base and J gave up 1 base, with 19 bases separating them. Germline-derived CDR1 and CDR2 are SGHRS and YFSETQ. The CDR3 extends over 18 amino acids.

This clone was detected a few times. The DNA of the CDR3 is TGTGCCAGCAGCCCGAGCTCACCTCGCAGAGAGACCCAGTACTTC. It encodes CASSPSSPRRETQYF. The genes are TRBV3-1 (or the pseudogene TRBV3-2) and TRBJ2-5; D uncertain. CDR3 length equals 15 residues. Between the trimmed V and J ends, which lost 4 bases and 4 bases, there was a span of 16 bases. Germline assignment: CDR1 LGHDT and CDR2 YNNKEL (reference sequence).

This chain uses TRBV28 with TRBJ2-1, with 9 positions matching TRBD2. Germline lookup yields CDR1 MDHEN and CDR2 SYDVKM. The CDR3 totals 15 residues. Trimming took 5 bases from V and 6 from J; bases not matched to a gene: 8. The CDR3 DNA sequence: TGTGCCAGCAGTCCTCTTTGGCGGGGGGGCAATGAGCAGTTCTTC. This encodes CASSPLWRGGNEQFF.

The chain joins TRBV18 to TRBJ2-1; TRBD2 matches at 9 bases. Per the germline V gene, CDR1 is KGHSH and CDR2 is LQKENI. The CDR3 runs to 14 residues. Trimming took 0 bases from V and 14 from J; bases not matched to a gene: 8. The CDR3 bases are TGTGCCAGCTCACCACCCCTAGCGGGGTCGGAAGAGTTCTTC. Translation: CASSPPLAGSEEFF.

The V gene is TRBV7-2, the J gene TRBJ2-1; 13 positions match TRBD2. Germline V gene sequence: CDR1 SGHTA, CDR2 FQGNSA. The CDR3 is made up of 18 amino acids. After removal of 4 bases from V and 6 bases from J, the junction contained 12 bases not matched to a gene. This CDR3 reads CASSSNPLLAGGSNEQFF. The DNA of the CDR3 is TGTGCCAGCAGCTCTAACCCCCTACTAGCGGGGGGGAGCAATGAGCAGTTCTTC.

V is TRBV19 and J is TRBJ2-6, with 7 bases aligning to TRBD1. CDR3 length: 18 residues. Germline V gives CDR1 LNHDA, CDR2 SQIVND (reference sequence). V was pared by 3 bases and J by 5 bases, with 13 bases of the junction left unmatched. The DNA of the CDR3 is TGTGCCAGTAGTATTCTCGGGACAGTCAGTAGCAGGGCCAACGTCCTGACTTTC. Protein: CASSILGTVSSRANVLTF.

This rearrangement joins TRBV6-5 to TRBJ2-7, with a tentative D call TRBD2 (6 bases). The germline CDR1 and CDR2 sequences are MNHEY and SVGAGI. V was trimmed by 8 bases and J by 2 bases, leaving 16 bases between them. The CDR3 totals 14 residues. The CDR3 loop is CASGREAEAYEQYV. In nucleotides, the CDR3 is TGTGCCAGCGGTAGGGAGGCAGAGGCCTACGAGCAGTACGTC.

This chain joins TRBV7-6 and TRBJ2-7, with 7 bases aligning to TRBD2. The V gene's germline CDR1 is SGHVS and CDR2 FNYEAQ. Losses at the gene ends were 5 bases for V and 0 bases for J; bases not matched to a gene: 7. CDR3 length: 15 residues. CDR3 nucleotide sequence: TGTGCCAGCAGCCCACTCGGGGGGAACTCCTACGAGCAGTACGTC. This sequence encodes CASSPLGGNSYEQYV.

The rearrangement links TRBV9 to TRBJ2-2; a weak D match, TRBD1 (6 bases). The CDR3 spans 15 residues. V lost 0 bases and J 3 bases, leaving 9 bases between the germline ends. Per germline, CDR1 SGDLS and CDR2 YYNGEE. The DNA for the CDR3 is TGTGCCAGCAGCGTAGCTGGGGGCGACACCGGGGAGCTGTTTTTT. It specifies CASSVAGGDTGELFF.

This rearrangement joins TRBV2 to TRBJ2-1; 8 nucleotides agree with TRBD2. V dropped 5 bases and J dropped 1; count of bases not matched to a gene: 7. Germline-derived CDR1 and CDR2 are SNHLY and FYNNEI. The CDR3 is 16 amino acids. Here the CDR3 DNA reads TGTGCCAGCAGTTACGTCGGGGGGGCGTCCTACAATGAGCAGTTCTTC. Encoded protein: CASSYVGGASYNEQFF.

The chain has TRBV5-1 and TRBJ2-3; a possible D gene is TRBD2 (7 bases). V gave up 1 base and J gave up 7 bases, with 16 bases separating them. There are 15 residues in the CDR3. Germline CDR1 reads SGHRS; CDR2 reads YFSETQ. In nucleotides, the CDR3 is TGCGCCAGCAGCTTGCGGGGGGCCTTCACGAATACGCAGTATTTT. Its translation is CASSLRGAFTNTQYF.

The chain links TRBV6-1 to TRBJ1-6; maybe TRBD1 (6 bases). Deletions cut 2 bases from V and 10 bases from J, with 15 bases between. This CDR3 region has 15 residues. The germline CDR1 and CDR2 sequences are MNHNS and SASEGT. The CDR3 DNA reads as TGTGCCAGCAGTGAATTGCAGGGGCTAGGATCACCCCTCCACTTT. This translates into CASSELQGLGSPLHF.

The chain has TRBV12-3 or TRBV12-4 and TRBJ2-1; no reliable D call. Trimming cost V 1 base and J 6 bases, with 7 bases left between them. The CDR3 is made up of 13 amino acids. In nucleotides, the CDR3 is TGTGCCAGCAGTTTAGGTAGGGCCAATGAGCAGTTCTTC. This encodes CASSLGRANEQFF.

The CDR3 is CAWSNQDNQPQHF. CDR3 coding DNA: TGTGCCTGGAGTAACCAGGATAATCAGCCCCAGCATTTT. The V call is TRBV30, the J call TRBJ1-5; D call uncertain. The CDR3 sequence is 13 residues long. Germline values: CDR1 GTSNPN, CDR2 SVGIG (reference sequence). V lost 2 bases to trimming and J lost 4 bases, with 9 bases between them.

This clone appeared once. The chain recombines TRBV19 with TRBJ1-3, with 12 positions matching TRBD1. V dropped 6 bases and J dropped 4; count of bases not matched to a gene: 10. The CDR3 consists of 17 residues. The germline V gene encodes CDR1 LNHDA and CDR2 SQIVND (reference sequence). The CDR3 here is CASSGSRDRGLGNTIYF. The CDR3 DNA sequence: TGTGCCAGTAGCGGAAGCCGGGACAGGGGGCTGGGAAACACCATATATTTT.

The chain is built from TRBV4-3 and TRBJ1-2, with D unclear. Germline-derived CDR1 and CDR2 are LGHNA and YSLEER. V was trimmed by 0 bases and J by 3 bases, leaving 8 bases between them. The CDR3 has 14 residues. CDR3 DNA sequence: TGCGCCAGCAGCCAAGATAAAAGAGACTATGGCTACACCTTC. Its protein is CASSQDKRDYGYTF.

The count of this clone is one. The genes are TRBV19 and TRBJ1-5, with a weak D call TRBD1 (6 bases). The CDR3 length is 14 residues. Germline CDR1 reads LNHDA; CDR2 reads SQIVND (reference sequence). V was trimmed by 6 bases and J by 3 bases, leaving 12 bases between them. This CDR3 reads CASRYDRINQPQHF. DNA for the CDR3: TGTGCCAGTAGATATGACAGGATCAATCAGCCCCAGCATTTT.

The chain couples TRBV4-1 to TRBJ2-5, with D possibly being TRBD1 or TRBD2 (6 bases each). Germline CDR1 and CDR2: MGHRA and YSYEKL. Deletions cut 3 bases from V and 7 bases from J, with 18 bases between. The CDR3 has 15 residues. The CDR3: CASSHPGAEEATQYF. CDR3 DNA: TGCGCCAGCAGCCATCCGGGGGCGGAGGAGGCGACCCAGTACTTC.

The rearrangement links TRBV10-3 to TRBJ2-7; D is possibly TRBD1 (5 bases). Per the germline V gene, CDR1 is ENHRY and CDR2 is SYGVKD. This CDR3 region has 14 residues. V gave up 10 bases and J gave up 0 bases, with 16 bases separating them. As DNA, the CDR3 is TGTGCCACCACAGGTGACCTAAGCTCCTACGAGCAGTACGTC. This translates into CATTGDLSSYEQYV.